This record covers a single T cell receptor beta chain. As processed by the authors: Amplification of reference gene primers provided the estimated nucleated cell counts. Profiled with immunoSEQ multiplex PCR; TCRdb holds only in-frame clones, not every one. V, J and clone size are those of that table, while D and trimming were read from the DNA. The sample contains 120,000 or so clones, about four fifths of which appear only once. The sample belongs to a study of blood T cell repertoires in COVID-19. CDR1 is SQVTM, CDR2 ANQGSEA, per germline. V was pared by 6 bases and J by 5 bases, with 12 bases of the junction left unmatched. The CDR3 loop spans 15 amino acids.

This chain connects TRBV29-1 to TRBJ2-5, with 10 positions matching TRBD1. Sequencing was carried out using peripheral blood. The sequence was obtained from a man aged 55 to 70 with acute or convalescent COVID-19. The chain's CDR3 is CSVPRDRGTVETQYF. The CDR3 nucleotides read TGCAGCGTGCCCCGGGACAGGGGTACGGTGGAGACCCAGTACTTC. The variable domain in full, completed from reference TRBV29-1 and TRBJ2-5, reads SAVISQKPSRDICQRGTSLTIQCQVDSQVTMMFWYRQQPGQSLTLIATANQGSEATYESGFVIDKFPISRPNLTFSTLTVSNMSPEDSSIYLCSVPRDRGTVETQYFGPGTRLLVL.